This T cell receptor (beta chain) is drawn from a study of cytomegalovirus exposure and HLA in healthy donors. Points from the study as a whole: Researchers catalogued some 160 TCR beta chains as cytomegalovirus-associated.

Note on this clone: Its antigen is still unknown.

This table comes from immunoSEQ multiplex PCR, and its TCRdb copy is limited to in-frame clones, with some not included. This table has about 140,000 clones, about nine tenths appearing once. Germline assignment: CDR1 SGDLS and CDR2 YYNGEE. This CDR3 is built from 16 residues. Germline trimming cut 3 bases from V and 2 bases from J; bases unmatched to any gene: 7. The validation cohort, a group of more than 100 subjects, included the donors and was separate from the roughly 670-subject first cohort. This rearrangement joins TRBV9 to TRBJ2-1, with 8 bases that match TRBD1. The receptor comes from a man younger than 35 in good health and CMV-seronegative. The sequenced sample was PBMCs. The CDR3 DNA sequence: TGTGCCAGCAGCGCCCGACAGGGGTCGCCCTACAATGAGCAGTTCTTC. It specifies CASSARQGSPYNEQFF.